The rows below give T cell receptor beta chains drawn from one sample of a study of cytomegalovirus exposure and HLA in healthy donors. Measured with immunoSEQ multiplex PCR; TCRdb has only the in-frame clones, and not every one. This table holds 65,000 to 90,000 clones, 86% found once. Sequenced input: PBMCs. These receptor sequences come from a woman aged 25 to 39 in good health and CMV-seronegative. Both conserved end residues are part of each CDR3. D genes are given only for firm matches. Clone size is stated in some rows and not others, as once, few, many or a class when expanded.

V	D	J	size	DNA	CDR3
TRBV6-6	TRBD1	TRBJ2-7	-	TGTGCCAGCAGTTCCTCCGGGACAGGGGGCGTATACGAGCAGTACTTC	CASSSSGTGGVYEQYF
TRBV7-9	TRBD1	TRBJ2-7	once	TGTGCCAGCAGCTCAGGGACAGTAGCTAGGGGGGAGCAGTACTTC	CASSSGTVARGEQYF
TRBV21-1	-	TRBJ1-6	-	TGTGCCAGCAGGTTTTACGGTTCACCCCTCCACTTT	CASRFYGSPLHF
TRBV5-6	-	TRBJ1-2	-	TGTGCCAGCAGCGTCGTGGCTCCCTCCTACTATGGCTACACCTTC	CASSVVAPSYYGYTF
TRBV6-6	-	TRBJ1-4	few	TGTGCCAGCAGTTACTCGGGGGGTGAAAAACTGTTTTTT	CASSYSGGEKLFF
TRBV21-1	-	TRBJ2-3	-	TGTGCCAGCAGCTCCCCTAGCGTTCCTAGCACAGATACGCAGTATTTT	CASSSPSVPSTDTQYF
TRBV5-1	-	TRBJ2-2	-	TGCGCCTCCGGGCGGGGAACGGTGAACACCGGGGAGCTGTTTTTT	CASGRGTVNTGELFF
TRBV19	TRBD2	TRBJ2-1	-	TGTGCCAGTAGTATGTATGGACTAGCGGGATCGCTCTCAGTGCAGTTCTTC	CASSMYGLAGSLSVQFF
TRBV29-1	-	TRBJ2-7	once	TGCAGCGTTGAAATTACAGGGAGGGGCTACGAGCAGTACTTC	CSVEITGRGYEQYF
TRBV10-3	-	TRBJ1-5	-	TGTGCCATCAGTGAGGGACGGACTAGCGTTCAGCCCCAGCATTTT	CAISEGRTSVQPQHF
TRBV6-1	-	TRBJ2-2	-	TGTGCCAGCAGTGAAATAGTGAACACCGGGGAGCTGTTTTTT	CASSEIVNTGELFF
TRBV2	TRBD2	TRBJ2-1	-	TGTGCCAGCAGTGTCCAGCGGGAGGGCCGGTGGGCCTACAATGAGCAGTTCTTC	CASSVQREGRWAYNEQFF
TRBV19	-	TRBJ2-6	once	TGTGCCAGTAGGGGGGGATCCGGGGCCAACGTCCTGACTTTC	CASRGGSGANVLTF
TRBV28	-	TRBJ1-4	few	TGTGCCAGTTCTCGGGGGGCGATGCGGGAAAAACTGTTTTTT	CASSRGAMREKLFF
TRBV6-5	TRBD1	TRBJ1-2	-	TGTGCCAGCAGTTACTCGGGACAGGGAGGCTATGGCTACACCTTC	CASSYSGQGGYGYTF
TRBV7-2	TRBD1	TRBJ2-7	-	TGTGCCAGCAGCGCTGACACCGGACAGGGCTACGAGCAGTACTTC	CASSADTGQGYEQYF
TRBV10-3	TRBD2	TRBJ2-1	-	TGTGCCATCAGTGAGTCCGATACAGGGACTAGCCCCTACAATGAGCAGTTCTTC	CAISESDTGTSPYNEQFF
TRBV28	TRBD1	TRBJ1-1	-	TGTGCCAGCAGTTTGCCCTTAGGGGACAGCCCTTTTATAACTGAAGCTTTCTTT	CASSLPLGDSPFITEAFF
TRBV7-6	TRBD2	TRBJ2-1	-	TGTGCCAGCAGCCAGACCGGGACTAGCAACAGGGAGCAGTTCTTC	CASSQTGTSNREQFF
TRBV6-5	TRBD1	TRBJ1-1	-	TGTGCCAGCAGTTACCGGGAGGGGGCCGTGAACACTGAAGCTTTCTTT	CASSYREGAVNTEAFF